The 25 T cell receptor beta chains given below trace back to one sample, sequenced in a study of T cells expressing NK-cell markers. TCRdb reprocessed the 5' RACE reads, with one entry per CDR3 protein and no DNA. This sample's table has 350,000 to 400,000 distinct CDR3 sequences. The sequencing sample was made of blood T cells: a sorted CD56 or NKG2C T cell subset, CD4+ or CD8+ T cells, or bulk PBMC T cells (not recorded which). These receptor sequences come from a woman between 45 and 60 years old in good health.

The genes are TRBV11-3 and TRBJ2-1; TCRdb's D gene call, TRBD2, goes unchecked for lack of DNA. This CDR3 spans 18 amino acids. Germline V gene sequence: CDR1 SGHNT, CDR2 YENEEA. This chain's CDR3 is CASSFGTSGGTSYNEQFF. Based on the CDR3 plus reference TRBV11-3 and TRBJ2-1, the full variable domain is EAGVVQSPRYKIIEKKQPVAFWCNPISGHNTLYWYLQNLGQGPELLIRYENEEAVDDSQLPKDRFSAERLKGVDSTLKIQPAELGDSAVYLCASSFGTSGGTSYNEQFFGPGTRLTVL.

The V call is TRBV5-1, the J call TRBJ2-7; the D call from TCRdb, TRBD1, cannot be confirmed without DNA. The CDR3 is 14 amino acids. Germline V gene data show CDR1 as SGHRS and CDR2 as YFSETQ. The CDR3 region is CASSHGWGLNEQYF.

This chain uses TRBV19 with TRBJ2-1; TCRdb indicates TRBD2, and absent DNA this call remains unverified. Germline values: CDR1 LNHDA, CDR2 SQIVND (reference sequence). This CDR3 has 15 amino acids. The CDR3 sequence: CASSPRDLPYNEQFF.

The chain combines TRBV20-1 with TRBJ2-2; absent DNA, TCRdb's TRBD2 call cannot be checked. CDR1 and CDR2 (germline): DFQATT, SNEGSKA (reference sequence). The CDR3 is 17 residues long. The CDR3 here is CSARDTQSGPNTGELFF.

The CDR3 is CSVYSGTDTQYF. This chain links TRBV29-1 with TRBJ2-3; TCRdb lists TRBD2, though no DNA is available to test this call. This CDR3 is 12 amino acids long. CDR1 and CDR2 (germline): SQVTM, ANQGSEA.

The genes are TRBV10-3 and TRBJ2-7; TCRdb outputs TRBD1, but without DNA this stays unchecked. Germline V lookup: CDR1 ENHRY, CDR2 SYGVKD. The CDR3 is made up of 16 amino acids. The CDR3 sequence: CAISGGRDRSSYEQYF.

The chain links TRBV12-3 or TRBV12-4 to TRBJ1-2. CDR3 length: 13 amino acids. Here the CDR3 reads CASSLRQGSGYTF.

The chain joins TRBV27 to TRBJ2-1; TCRdb gives TRBD1 as the D gene, but with no DNA this cannot be confirmed. The CDR3 covers 16 residues. In germline, CDR1 is MNHEY, CDR2 SMNVEV (reference sequence). The CDR3 is CASSYLQGISYNEQFF.

V and J are TRBV4-1 and TRBJ2-7; without DNA, the TCRdb call of TRBD1 cannot be checked. This CDR3 contains 14 residues. Germline CDR1 MGHRA, CDR2 YSYEKL. This chain's CDR3 is CASSPGQGRDEQYF.

The rearrangement uses TRBV7-3 and TRBJ2-1; TCRdb reports TRBD2, a call that lacks DNA to check it against. The length of the CDR3 is 16 residues. Germline CDR1 is SGHTA and CDR2 is FQGTGA. The CDR3 loop reads CASSNTGTSADNEQFF.

The chain employs TRBV7-9 and TRBJ2-2; TCRdb's D call, TRBD2, is unchecked because there is no DNA. Germline CDR1 reads SEHNR; CDR2 reads FQNEAQ (reference sequence). The CDR3 loop spans 15 amino acids. CDR3 in amino acids: CASSFSREDTGELFF.

The chain links TRBV11-2 to TRBJ2-7; TCRdb proposes TRBD2, but this gene call is untestable without DNA. CDR3 length: 14 amino acids. Germline V gene sequence: CDR1 SGHAT, CDR2 FQNNGV. The CDR3 sequence is CASSSLAGVREQYF.

This sequence joins TRBV6-4 and TRBJ1-6; the TRBD1 assignment by TCRdb is unverifiable without DNA. Germline V gene lookup returns CDR1 MRHNA and CDR2 SNTAGT. The CDR3 has 13 residues. CDR3 residues: CASSGTVNSPLHF.

The chain links TRBV5-1 to TRBJ2-1. CDR3 size: 11 residues. Germline V gene sequence: CDR1 SGHRS, CDR2 YFSETQ. The CDR3 protein is CASRSSDEQFF.

The J gene is TRBJ2-1, the V gene TRBV12-3 or TRBV12-4. The CDR3 is 16 residues long. The chain's CDR3 is CASIISGKSSYNEQFF.

The rearrangement joins TRBV5-1 to TRBJ2-2; TCRdb proposes TRBD1, but this gene call is untestable without DNA. Germline V gene lookup returns CDR1 SGHRS and CDR2 YFSETQ. CDR3 size: 17 residues. The CDR3 spells CASSQKVAQPNTGELFF.

The V gene is TRBV15, the J gene TRBJ1-5; the D call from TCRdb, TRBD1, cannot be confirmed without DNA. This CDR3 comprises 17 residues. Germline V gene sequence: CDR1 LNHNV, CDR2 YYDKDF (reference sequence). The CDR3 spells CATSSDFDRVVNQPQHF.

This chain joins TRBV5-1 and TRBJ1-2; without DNA, the TCRdb call of TRBD1 cannot be checked. This CDR3 region has 16 residues. CDR1 and CDR2 from the germline V gene are SGHRS and YFSETQ. CDR3 residues: CASSLGGDSFNYGYTF.

V gene TRBV5-1 combines with J gene TRBJ2-7. This CDR3 is 15 amino acids long. Germline V gene data show CDR1 as SGHRS and CDR2 as YFSETQ. Here the CDR3 reads CASSLRGMSSYEQYF. The whole variable domain, remainder taken from reference TRBV5-1 and TRBJ2-7, is KAGVTQTPRYLIKTRGQQVTLSCSPISGHRSVSWYQQTPGQGLQFLFEYFSETQRNKGNFPGRFSGRQFSNSRSEMNVSTLELGDSALYLCASSLRGMSSYEQYFGPGTRLTVT.

The chain employs TRBV4-1 and TRBJ2-5; there is no DNA to check the TCRdb D call of TRBD2. Germline V lookup: CDR1 MGHRA, CDR2 YSYEKL. The CDR3 is 17 residues long. The chain's CDR3 is CASSQEASGSLQETQYF.

V usage is TRBV28 and J usage is TRBJ2-1; the TRBD2 assignment by TCRdb is unverifiable without DNA. This CDR3 contains 15 residues. Germline CDR1 is MDHEN and CDR2 is SYDVKM. CDR3 residues: CASKVAGPSYNEQFF.

The chain recombines TRBV9 with TRBJ2-7; TCRdb's assignment of TRBD1 cannot be checked, as there is no DNA. CDR1 and CDR2 from the germline V gene are SGDLS and YYNGEE. The CDR3 totals 16 residues. CDR3 sequence reads: CASSVDPRDGTYEQYF.

This chain uses TRBV21-1 with TRBJ2-3; TCRdb picks TRBD2, but there is no DNA to check that call. TRBV21-1 is reported as a pseudogene. The CDR3 contains 19 residues. The CDR3 loop is CASSNRGSGRAGVGDTQYF.

This chain connects TRBV6-6 to TRBJ2-1; checking the TCRdb D call of TRBD2 is not possible without DNA. The CDR3 has 15 residues. CDR1 and CDR2 (germline): MNHNY, SVGAGI (reference sequence). This CDR3 is CASSITSPPGNEQFF.

This chain joins TRBV7-9 and TRBJ2-1; TCRdb gives TRBD1 as the D gene, but with no DNA this cannot be confirmed. CDR1 and CDR2 from the germline V gene are SEHNR and FQNEAQ (reference sequence). The CDR3 length is 15 residues. The CDR3 loop is CASSSTSPSRGEQFF. Full variable domain (remainder filled in from reference TRBV7-9 and TRBJ2-1): DTGVSQNPRHKITKRGQNVTFRCDPISEHNRLYWYRQTLGQGPEFLTYFQNEAQLEKSRLLSDRFSAERPKGSFSTLEIQRTEQGDSAMYLCASSSTSPSRGEQFFGPGTRLTVL.